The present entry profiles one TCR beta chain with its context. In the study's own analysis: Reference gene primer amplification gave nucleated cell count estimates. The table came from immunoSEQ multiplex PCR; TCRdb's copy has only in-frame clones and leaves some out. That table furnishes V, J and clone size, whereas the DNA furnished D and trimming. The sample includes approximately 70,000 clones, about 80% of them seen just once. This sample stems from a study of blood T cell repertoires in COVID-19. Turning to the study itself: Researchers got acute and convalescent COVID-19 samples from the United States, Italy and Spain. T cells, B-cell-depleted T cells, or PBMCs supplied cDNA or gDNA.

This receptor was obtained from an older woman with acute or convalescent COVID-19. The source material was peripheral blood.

The CDR3, as DNA: TGTGCCAGCAGCCAAGATCCTGGCCGGGTCTACGAGCAGTACTTC. Protein product: CASSQDPGRVYEQYF. The rearrangement joins TRBV3-1 (or the pseudogene TRBV3-2) to TRBJ2-7; no clear D gene. Between the trimmed V and J ends, which lost 0 bases and 3 bases, there was a span of 12 bases. From germline, CDR1 is LGHDT and CDR2 YNNKEL (reference sequence). CDR3 size: 15 residues.